This T cell receptor (beta chain) was sequenced during a study of blood T cell repertoires in COVID-19. Across the whole study: Spain, Italy and the United States supplied samples that represented acute and convalescent COVID-19. The cDNA or gDNA used as material had been derived from T cells, B-cell-depleted T cells, or PBMCs.

The table lists this clone with a few counts. In the source study's methods: How many nucleated cells were present was estimated from reference gene primer amplification. Using immunoSEQ multiplex PCR, the repertoire was profiled, and TCRdb retains in-frame clones only, with some absent. The V and J calls and clone size come from that table; D and trimming were worked out from the DNA. The sample holds roughly 150,000 clones, around nine tenths seen once. Germline CDR1 is SGHDT and CDR2 is YYEEEE. V lost 2 bases and J lost 3, with 17 bases in between. There are 16 residues in the CDR3. The sequencing sample was made of peripheral blood. The TCR sequence derives from a man in his fifties or sixties who had recovered from COVID-19. This chain uses TRBV5-6 with TRBJ1-1; D is possibly TRBD1 (5 bases). The chain's CDR3 is CASSFGGRGLDTEAFF. CDR3 nucleotides: TGTGCCAGCAGCTTCGGGGGAAGGGGACTGGACACTGAAGCTTTCTTT.